The sequence of this TCR beta chain was determined in a study of radiation and T cells in renal cell carcinoma. Notes on the study in general: Baseline intratumoral clonotype presence is unknown without pretreatment biopsies. In blood, top tumor clones expanded by 2 weeks, shrinking by 4.

The time point was: baseline pretreatment blood. Sample treatment: 15 Gy SBRT to primary tumor, nephrectomy 4 weeks later. After SBRT, blood was collected at 2 and 4 weeks, plus baseline. Trimming shortened V by 0 bases and J by 0 bases, and 11 bases separated the two germline ends. The germline V gene has CDR1 SGHRS and CDR2 YFSETQ. The CDR3 spans 16 residues. In the case of this clone: Its antigen is currently unknown.

Using immunoSEQ multiplex PCR, the repertoire was profiled, and TCRdb retains in-frame clones only, with some absent. The sample lists 150,000 or so clones; roughly 90% were seen once. The sample was blood, taken from a patient whose treatment included radiotherapy and nephrectomy. The rearrangement uses TRBV5-1 and TRBJ2-3, with D tentatively TRBD1 (6 bases). The clonotype comes from a woman between 65 and 79 years old with renal cell carcinoma. DNA of the CDR3: TGCGCCAGCAGCTTGGTCAGGGGATCTAGCACAGATACGCAGTATTTT. Translation gives CASSLVRGSSTDTQYF.